This entry lists 25 T cell receptor beta chains sequenced from one sample in a study of T cell repertoires in cytomegalovirus infection. These receptors lack a known antigen. A single record per CDR3 protein comes from TCRdb applying MiXCR to the reads. The sample holds hundreds of thousands of distinct CDR3 sequences; about 30% are singletons and the top ten take roughly 18%. The specimen comprised cultured PBMCs, sampled from culture after CMV antigen stimulation. These receptors came from a human donor in good health (CMV status not recorded). Some clones in this sample may be carry-over from other donors' samples.

This clonotype was detected only a few times. The chain has TRBV6-5 and TRBJ2-2; 9 positions agree with TRBD1. There are 15 residues in the CDR3. Germline CDR1 reads MNHEY; CDR2 reads SVGAGI. V lost 6 bases, J lost 5 bases, and 7 bases stayed unmatched. CDR3 nucleotide sequence: TGTGCCAGCAGACCGGGGGACAGGGTGACCGGGGAGCTGTTTTTT. Translated: CASRPGDRVTGELFF.

The V and J genes are TRBV6-1 and TRBJ2-7, with TRBD1 as a possible D gene (6 bases). The CDR3 length is 13 residues. CDR1 is MNHNS, CDR2 SASEGT, per germline. V was shortened by 8 bases and J by 0 bases, with 11 bases between the two germline ends. CDR3 bases: TGTGCCAGCGGAAGGACAGCCTCCTACGAGCAGTACTTC. Translated: CASGRTASYEQYF.

V usage is TRBV20-1 and J usage is TRBJ2-5, with D tentatively TRBD2 (5 bases). The CDR3 extends over 13 amino acids. V lost 4 bases and J 5 bases, leaving 14 bases between the germline ends. CDR1 is DFQATT and CDR2 is SNEGSKA in the germline V gene (reference sequence). The CDR3 nucleotides are TGCAGTGCTAAAAGGGCAGGCGGGGAGACCCAGTACTTC. Amino acids: CSAKRAGGETQYF.

Only a few counts were recorded for this clonotype. V gene TRBV7-2 combines with J gene TRBJ2-3; 9 bases match TRBD2. Trimming removed 5 bases from V and 7 bases from J; junction bases left unmatched: 10. Germline V gives CDR1 SGHTA, CDR2 FQGNSA. This CDR3 is built from 15 residues. The CDR3 DNA reads TGTGCCAGCAGCGTCCCCGGGACTAGCAGGTATACGCAGTATTTT. Translating it yields CASSVPGTSRYTQYF.

The V gene is TRBV4-2, the J gene TRBJ2-1; TRBD2 agrees at 11 bases. CDR1 and CDR2 from the germline V gene are LGHNA and YNFKEQ. CDR3 size: 21 residues. After removal of 0 bases from V and 0 bases from J, the junction contained 13 bases not matched to a gene. The CDR3, as DNA: TGTGCCAGCAGCCAAGATCTAAGGACTAGCGGGTACCTAAGCTCCTACAATGAGCAGTTCTTC. This encodes CASSQDLRTSGYLSSYNEQFF.

This clonotype has a count of ten or more. This chain joins TRBV7-2 and TRBJ2-5, with 8 positions matching TRBD2. The germline CDR1 and CDR2 sequences are SGHTA and FQGNSA. V was clipped by 5 bases and J by 2 bases; unmatched bases: 7. This CDR3 is 15 amino acids long. DNA of the CDR3: TGTGCCAGCAGCCCCCGACTAGCGAATCAAGAGACCCAGTACTTC. The encoded protein is CASSPRLANQETQYF.

This clonotype showed up just a few times. V gene TRBV19 combines with J gene TRBJ2-7; a possible D gene is TRBD1 (6 bases). The germline V gene has CDR1 LNHDA and CDR2 SQIVND (reference sequence). V gave up 1 base and J gave up 3 bases, with 10 bases separating them. The CDR3 has 14 residues. CDR3 nucleotides: TGTGCCAGTAGTATAGCCGGCAGGGGCTACGAGCAGTACTTC. It translates to CASSIAGRGYEQYF. The full variable domain, completed using reference TRBV19 and TRBJ2-7, is DGGITQSPKYLFRKEGQNVTLSCEQNLNHDAMYWYRQDPGQGLRLIYYSQIVNDFQKGDIAEGYSVSREKKESFPLTVTSAQKNPTAFYLCASSIAGRGYEQYFGPGTRLTVT.

This clonotype has just a few counts. The chain combines TRBV7-2 with TRBJ2-1; TRBD2 matches 7 bases. In germline, CDR1 is SGHTA, CDR2 FQGNSA. With 5 bases clipped from V and 4 bases from J, the junction kept 11 bases outside the gene matches. The CDR3 runs to 16 residues. CDR3 DNA sequence: TGTGCCAGCAGCGGGGGAGCTAGCGGTAATTACAATGAGCAGTTCTTC. It codes for CASSGGASGNYNEQFF.

The rearrangement uses TRBV7-6 and TRBJ2-1, with D possibly being TRBD1 or TRBD2 (6 bases each). The CDR3 is 14 amino acids. Germline CDR1 is SGHVS and CDR2 is FNYEAQ. The V and J ends lost 0 bases and 8 bases respectively, with 11 bases between them. CDR3 residues: CASSLAEGVDEQFF. For the CDR3, the DNA is TGTGCCAGCAGCTTAGCGGAGGGGGTAGATGAGCAGTTCTTC.

The chain joins TRBV7-2 to TRBJ2-1; D unclear. The CDR3 covers 15 residues. Germline values: CDR1 SGHTA, CDR2 FQGNSA. V shed 5 bases and J shed 0 bases, with 11 bases lying between them. The CDR3 DNA reads as TGTGCCAGCAGCGTCAGCAGGAGCTCCTACAATGAGCAGTTCTTC. Amino acid sequence: CASSVSRSSYNEQFF.

In this sample, this clonotype turned up a few times. The genes are TRBV4-1 and TRBJ1-2; D not certain. Trimming removed 0 bases from V and 5 bases from J, with 7 bases in between. CDR1 and CDR2 (germline): MGHRA, YSYEKL. This CDR3 region has 13 residues. The CDR3 nucleotides read TGCGCCAGCAGCCAAGAACACTTGTATGGCTACACCTTC. It is translated as CASSQEHLYGYTF.

V gene TRBV12-3 or TRBV12-4 combines with J gene TRBJ1-1; D is possibly TRBD1 (6 bases). V shed 4 bases and J shed 3 bases, with 21 bases lying between them. The CDR3 covers 17 residues. The CDR3 bases are TGTGCCAGCAGTTCTTCCAACAGGGATCTATCATACACTGAAGCTTTCTTT. Translated: CASSSSNRDLSYTEAFF.

J is TRBJ1-1 and V is TRBV9; no clear D gene. The CDR3 covers 13 residues. CDR1 and CDR2 (germline): SGDLS, YYNGEE. Trimming stripped 0 bases from V and 1 base from J, with 4 bases between. The CDR3 nucleotides are TGTGCCAGCAGCGTAGTCCCGAACACTGAAGCTTTCTTT. It is translated as CASSVVPNTEAFF.

There are a few counts of this clonotype. The chain links TRBV28 to TRBJ2-3; D is unclear. CDR1 is MDHEN, CDR2 SYDVKM, per germline. This CDR3 has 14 amino acids. Trimming removed 2 bases from V and 4 bases from J, with 10 bases in between. The DNA of the CDR3 is TGTGCCAGCAGTTTAGCCCCCGGCGCAGATACGCAGTATTTT. The encoded protein is CASSLAPGADTQYF.

This rearrangement joins TRBV2 to TRBJ1-5; D unresolved. The CDR3 is made up of 16 amino acids. Per the germline V gene, CDR1 is SNHLY and CDR2 is FYNNEI. Trimming took off 7 bases at V and 0 bases at J, with 16 bases between the two ends. The CDR3 DNA reads as TGTGCCAGCAAGGGCCGCAGTTACTATAGCAATCAGCCCCAGCATTTT. Translation gives CASKGRSYYSNQPQHF.

This clonotype was detected a few times. V usage is TRBV10-3 and J usage is TRBJ1-4; D is uncertain. The CDR3 totals 15 residues. The V and J ends lost 4 bases and 3 bases respectively, with 12 bases between them. Germline V gene sequence: CDR1 ENHRY, CDR2 SYGVKD. The DNA for the CDR3 is TGTGCCATCAGTGGGGAGCGAGGCGCTAATGAAAAACTGTTTTTT. It specifies CAISGERGANEKLFF.

This clonotype has ten or more counts. V is TRBV7-2 and J is TRBJ2-3; 7 bases fit TRBD1. V shed 5 bases, J shed 3 bases, and the junction held 8 bases outside the gene matches. Germline assignment: CDR1 SGHTA and CDR2 FQGNSA. CDR3 length equals 15 residues. CDR3 DNA sequence: TGTGCCAGCAGCCCGTCCCGGGACAGAACAGATACGCAGTATTTT. Protein: CASSPSRDRTDTQYF.

The V and J genes are TRBV9 and TRBJ2-6; D unresolved. The CDR3 spans 18 residues. CDR1 and CDR2 from the germline V gene are SGDLS and YYNGEE. V was pared by 0 bases and J by 1 base, with 14 bases between. The CDR3 spells CASSVGDPLGSGANVLTF. CDR3 coding DNA: TGTGCCAGCAGCGTAGGGGATCCGCTGGGTTCTGGGGCCAACGTCCTGACTTTC.

The chain is built from TRBV12-3 or TRBV12-4 and TRBJ2-3, with 8 bases matching TRBD2. This CDR3 contains 15 residues. V shed 3 bases, J shed 6 bases, and the junction held 8 bases outside the gene matches. The CDR3 loop reads CASSFLRTSSDTQYF. The DNA for the CDR3 is TGTGCCAGCAGTTTTCTCCGGACTAGCTCGGATACGCAGTATTTT.

The chain couples TRBV20-1 to TRBJ2-3; TRBD2 aligns across 9 bases. Germline assignment: CDR1 DFQATT and CDR2 SNEGSKA (reference sequence). This CDR3 is built from 15 residues. V shed 0 bases, J shed 9 bases, and the junction held 10 bases outside the gene matches. The CDR3 coding sequence is TGCAGTGCTAGAGAGGCGCAGCGGGGGGCTGGGACGCAGTATTTT. Its translation: CSAREAQRGAGTQYF.

The CDR3 nucleotides are TGTGCCAGCAGCTCCCTAAGCGGGAGAAGGACAGATACGCAGTATTTT. Translating it yields CASSSLSGRRTDTQYF. The rearrangement uses TRBV11-2 and TRBJ2-3; 8 nucleotides agree with TRBD2. This CDR3 has 16 residues. J gave up 3 bases and V 4 bases, and 9 bases lay outside the gene matches. CDR1 is SGHAT and CDR2 is FQNNGV in the germline V gene.

This chain links TRBV18 with TRBJ1-5; D ambiguous. From germline, CDR1 is KGHSH and CDR2 LQKENI. V shed 3 bases and J shed 7 bases, with 13 bases lying between them. The CDR3 contains 14 residues. CDR3 coding DNA: TGTGCCAGCTCACCGGGTTTGTTATTCCAGCCCCAGCATTTT. Amino acids: CASSPGLLFQPQHF.

The J gene is TRBJ2-1, the V gene TRBV7-8, with TRBD2 matching over 11 bases. Germline loops: CDR1 SGHVS, CDR2 FQNEAQ. The CDR3 spans 17 residues. Losses at the gene ends were 5 bases for V and 4 bases for J; bases not matched to a gene: 10. Here the CDR3 reads CASSPNGLAGSYNEQFF. Here the CDR3 DNA reads TGTGCCAGCAGCCCGAACGGACTAGCGGGTTCATACAATGAGCAGTTCTTC.

This clonotype was counted many times. The chain links TRBV7-2 to TRBJ1-1; D gene ambiguous. The CDR3 loop spans 13 amino acids. Per the germline V gene, CDR1 is SGHTA and CDR2 is FQGNSA. V lost 5 bases and J 0 bases, leaving 7 bases between the germline ends. The CDR3 DNA is TGTGCCAGCAGCCGGAACATGAACACTGAAGCTTTCTTT. Encoded protein: CASSRNMNTEAFF.

This clonotype was observed many times. The chain has TRBV7-2 and TRBJ2-3; D is unresolved. The length of the CDR3 is 11 residues. Germline CDR1 SGHTA, CDR2 FQGNSA. V lost 8 bases and J 1 base, leaving 4 bases between the germline ends. The CDR3 DNA reads as TGTGCCAGCGCGGGCACAGATACGCAGTATTTT. Protein product: CASAGTDTQYF.